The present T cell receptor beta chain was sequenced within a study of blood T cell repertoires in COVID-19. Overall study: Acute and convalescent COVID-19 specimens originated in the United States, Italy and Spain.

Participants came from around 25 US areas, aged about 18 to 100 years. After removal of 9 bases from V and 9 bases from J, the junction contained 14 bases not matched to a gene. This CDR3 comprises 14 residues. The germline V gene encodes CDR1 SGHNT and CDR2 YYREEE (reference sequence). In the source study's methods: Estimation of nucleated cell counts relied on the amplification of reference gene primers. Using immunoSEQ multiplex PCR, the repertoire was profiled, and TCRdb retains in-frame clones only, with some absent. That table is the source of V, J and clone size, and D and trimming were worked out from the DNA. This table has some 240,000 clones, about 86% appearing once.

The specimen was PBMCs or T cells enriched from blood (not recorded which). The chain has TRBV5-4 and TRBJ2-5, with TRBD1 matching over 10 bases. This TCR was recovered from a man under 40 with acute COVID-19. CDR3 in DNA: TGTGCCACCTACCCGGGACAGGGGAAATCGGCCCAGTACTTC. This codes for CATYPGQGKSAQYF.